These 2 T cell receptor beta chains came from one sample sequenced in a study of identical twins. A single record per CDR3 protein comes from TCRdb applying MiXCR to the 5' RACE reads. Among over 600,000 distinct CDR3 sequences, 21% were seen once, and the ten largest hold roughly 4%. A further study also used this sample, focusing on T cells expressing NK-cell markers.

Sequencing was carried out using PBMCs. All receptors derive from a woman in her late teens or twenties in good health.

V gene TRBV29-1 combines with J gene TRBJ2-7, with 8 nucleotides matching TRBD1. This CDR3 is built from 16 residues. Germline V CDR1 and CDR2: SQVTM, ANQGSEA. J gave up 0 bases and V 5 bases, and 12 bases lay outside the gene matches. CDR3 sequence: CSVITKGQVISYEQYF. In DNA form, the CDR3 reads TGCAGCGTTATTACGAAGGGACAGGTGATCTCCTACGAGCAGTACTTC.

This clonotype was observed at least ten times. The chain employs TRBV9 and TRBJ1-1, with unresolved D. CDR3 length: 12 amino acids. Looked up from germline, CDR1 is SGDLS and CDR2 is YYNGEE. V was shortened by 2 bases and J by 5 bases, with 7 bases between the two germline ends. Here the CDR3 reads CASSVSGTEAFF. The CDR3 bases are TGTGCCAGCAGCGTGTCCGGGACTGAAGCTTTCTTT.